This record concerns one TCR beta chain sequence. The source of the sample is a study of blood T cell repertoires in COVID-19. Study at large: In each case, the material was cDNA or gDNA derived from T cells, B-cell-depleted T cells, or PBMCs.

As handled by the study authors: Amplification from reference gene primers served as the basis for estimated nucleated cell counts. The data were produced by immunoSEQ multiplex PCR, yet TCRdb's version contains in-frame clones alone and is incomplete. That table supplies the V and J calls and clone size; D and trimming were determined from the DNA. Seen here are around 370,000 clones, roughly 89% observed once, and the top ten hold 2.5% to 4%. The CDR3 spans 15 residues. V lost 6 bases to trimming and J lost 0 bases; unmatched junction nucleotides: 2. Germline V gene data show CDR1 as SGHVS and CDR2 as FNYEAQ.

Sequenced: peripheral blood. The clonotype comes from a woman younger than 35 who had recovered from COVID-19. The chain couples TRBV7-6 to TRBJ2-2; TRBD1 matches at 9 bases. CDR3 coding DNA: TGTGCCAGCAGGAACAGGGGGCCGAACACCGGGGAGCTGTTTTTT. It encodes CASRNRGPNTGELFF.